These 29 T cell receptor beta chains were all obtained from the same sample, sequenced in a study of T cells in localized non-small cell lung cancer. Generated by immunoSEQ multiplex PCR, the TCRdb table keeps only in-frame clones and is missing some. The repertoire includes tens of thousands of clones, roughly 80% of them detected once, and around 15% sits in the top ten. The sequencing here drew on peripheral blood, taken before any cancer treatment. Receptors originate from a male donor at least 60 years old with stage III squamous cell lung carcinoma.

J is TRBJ2-3 and V is TRBV30, with D maybe TRBD2 (6 bases). This CDR3 spans 16 amino acids. The ends were cut back, 3 bases at V and 0 bases at J, with 16 bases in the middle. Germline CDR1 reads GTSNPN; CDR2 reads SVGIG (reference sequence). CDR3 coding DNA: TGTGCCTGGAGAAACCAACTAGCTAGCAGCACAGATACGCAGTATTTT. Residues: CAWRNQLASSTDTQYF.

The chain links TRBV7-3 to TRBJ2-2; D remains unclear. Germline V gene data show CDR1 as SGHTA and CDR2 as FQGTGA. Trimming pared 4 bases from V and 1 base from J, leaving 7 bases between. The CDR3 is made up of 14 amino acids. The CDR3 sequence: CASSSQQNTGELFF. DNA for the CDR3: TGTGCCAGCAGCTCCCAGCAGAACACCGGGGAGCTGTTTTTT.

This clone was detected only a few times. The rearrangement uses TRBV10-2 and TRBJ1-2, with a possible D match to TRBD1 (6 bases). The CDR3 spans 13 residues. V lost 6 bases, J lost 8 bases, and 16 bases lay in between. Germline CDR1 is WSHSY and CDR2 is SAAADI. This CDR3 reads CASSHQGGKGYTF. CDR3 sequence (DNA): TGCGCCAGCAGCCACCAAGGGGGAAAGGGCTACACCTTC.

This chain connects TRBV19 to TRBJ1-1; perhaps TRBD1 as D (5 bases). CDR3 size: 12 residues. CDR1 and CDR2 (germline): LNHDA, SQIVND (reference sequence). Trimming took 8 bases from V and 4 from J, leaving 11 bases between them. The DNA of the CDR3 is TGTGCCAGTGGGGGATGGGGCACTGAAGCTTTCTTT. This codes for CASGGWGTEAFF.

This clone was observed a few times. The chain joins TRBV5-4 to TRBJ1-5; a weak D match, TRBD1 (5 bases). The CDR3 loop spans 14 amino acids. CDR1 and CDR2 from the germline V gene are SGHNT and YYREEE (reference sequence). Trimming took 1 base from V and 5 from J, leaving 10 bases between them. CDR3 sequence reads: CASSLQGVDQPQHF. The CDR3 DNA reads as TGTGCCAGCAGCTTGCAGGGAGTGGATCAGCCCCAGCATTTT.

This rearrangement joins TRBV7-7 to TRBJ2-1, with D maybe TRBD2 (5 bases). This CDR3 comprises 13 residues. From germline, CDR1 is SSHAT and CDR2 FNYEAQ (reference sequence). Trimming stripped 0 bases from V and 9 bases from J, with 9 bases between. For the CDR3, the DNA is TGTGCCAGCAGCTTAGCGGGGAGTGCTGAGCAGTTCTTC. Translated: CASSLAGSAEQFF.

The chain joins TRBV5-1 to TRBJ1-5, with TRBD1 matching over 8 bases. The CDR3 runs to 14 residues. Germline V gives CDR1 SGHRS, CDR2 YFSETQ. The ends lost 0 bases at V and 5 bases at J; junction bases unmatched: 1. CDR3 sequence reads: CASSLGTGYQPQHF. The CDR3 DNA is TGCGCCAGCAGCTTGGGGACAGGGTATCAGCCCCAGCATTTT.

V and J are TRBV28 and TRBJ2-7; TRBD1 agrees at 10 bases. The J segment lost 3 bases and the V segment lost 8 bases, leaving 10 bases of the junction unmatched. Germline assignment: CDR1 MDHEN and CDR2 SYDVKM. The CDR3 contains 15 residues. This CDR3 is CASLEPGQGFYEQYF. The CDR3 nucleotides read TGTGCCAGCCTAGAACCGGGACAGGGGTTCTACGAGCAGTACTTC.

V is TRBV5-6 and J is TRBJ1-2, with D perhaps TRBD1 (6 bases). This CDR3 contains 14 residues. CDR1 and CDR2 (germline): SGHDT, YYEEEE. Trimming stripped 1 base from V and 4 bases from J, with 11 bases between. The CDR3 DNA reads as TGTGCCAGCAGCTTGACGACGGGGGCCTATGGCTACACCTTC. Amino acid sequence: CASSLTTGAYGYTF.

J is TRBJ2-7 and V is TRBV27, with TRBD2 identical over 8 bases. Germline V gives CDR1 MNHEY, CDR2 SMNVEV (reference sequence). V lost 9 bases, J lost 5 bases, and 12 bases stayed unmatched. The length of the CDR3 is 14 residues. CDR3 residues: CASRTSGSMNEQYF. Here the CDR3 DNA reads TGTGCCAGTAGGACGAGCGGGAGCATGAACGAGCAGTACTTC.

This chain connects TRBV10-1 to TRBJ1-1, with D uncertain. There are 13 residues in the CDR3. The V and J ends lost 0 bases and 2 bases respectively, with 4 bases between them. Germline V gene lookup returns CDR1 WNHNN and CDR2 SYGVQD (reference sequence). CDR3 loop: CASSESLNTEAFF. The CDR3 DNA is TGCGCCAGCAGTGAGTCTCTCAACACTGAAGCTTTCTTT.

The CDR3 is CASRAETVGTEAFF. The CDR3 nucleotides are TGTGCCAGCAGGGCGGAGACGGTAGGGACTGAAGCTTTCTTT. The J gene is TRBJ1-1, the V gene TRBV5-6; D remains ambiguous. CDR1 SGHDT and CDR2 YYEEEE come from the germline V gene. The CDR3 has 14 residues. V was cut by 5 bases and J by 5 bases, with 16 bases left in between.

The V gene is TRBV25-1, the J gene TRBJ2-3, with D possibly being TRBD2 (6 bases). V lost 2 bases to trimming and J lost 2 bases, with 11 bases between them. This CDR3 spans 15 amino acids. Germline V gives CDR1 MGHDK, CDR2 SYGVNS. The CDR3 region is CASSEGRDFTDTQYF. The CDR3 DNA reads as TGTGCCAGCAGTGAAGGCAGGGACTTCACAGATACGCAGTATTTT.

The sample holds one count of this clone. This chain uses TRBV6-1 with TRBJ2-7; no definite D call. Trimming removed 4 bases at V and 6 bases at J, with 16 bases between. Germline V gene sequence: CDR1 MNHNS, CDR2 SASEGT. There are 14 residues in the CDR3. CDR3 loop: CASSGTRTAVEQYF. The CDR3, as DNA: TGTGCCAGCAGTGGAACGAGGACGGCGGTCGAGCAGTACTTC.

The chain combines TRBV5-1 with TRBJ1-2, with 9 positions matching TRBD1. The germline gives CDR1 SGHRS, CDR2 YFSETQ. The CDR3 sequence is 16 residues long. V was clipped by 3 bases and J by 1 base; unmatched bases: 7. CDR3 sequence: CASSSSTGGVNYGYTF. CDR3 coding DNA: TGCGCCAGCAGCTCTTCCACAGGGGGCGTTAACTATGGCTACACCTTC.

The V gene is TRBV14, the J gene TRBJ1-3; D uncertain. The CDR3 sequence is 16 residues long. Trimming took off 3 bases at V and 8 bases at J, with 20 bases between the two ends. Germline V gene sequence: CDR1 SGHDN, CDR2 FVKESK. This chain's CDR3 is CASSHWNRRVDDTIYF. As DNA, the CDR3 is TGTGCCAGCAGCCACTGGAACCGACGGGTAGATGACACCATATATTTT.

J is TRBJ1-1 and V is TRBV5-5, with D unresolved. Germline V gives CDR1 SGHKS, CDR2 YYEKEE (reference sequence). Trimming pared 0 bases from V and 0 bases from J, leaving 6 bases between. The CDR3 length is 14 residues. The CDR3 bases are TGTGCCAGCAGCTTGGATACAGTGAACACTGAAGCTTTCTTT. The encoded protein is CASSLDTVNTEAFF.

This clone occurred a few times. The chain is built from TRBV7-9 and TRBJ1-6; 8 positions match TRBD1. V dropped 5 bases and J dropped 7; count of bases not matched to a gene: 7. Per the germline V gene, CDR1 is SEHNR and CDR2 is FQNEAQ (reference sequence). The CDR3 is made up of 15 amino acids. The CDR3 here is CASSPDRGTNSPLHF. CDR3 nucleotides: TGTGCCAGCAGCCCAGACAGGGGAACGAATTCACCCCTCCACTTT.

The DNA of the CDR3 is TGTGCCAGCAGCCAGCTCCCTTTTAATTCACCCCTCCACTTT. It yields the protein CASSQLPFNSPLHF. This chain uses TRBV14 with TRBJ1-6; D unresolved. Germline V gene data show CDR1 as SGHDN and CDR2 as FVKESK. V was pared by 3 bases and J by 6 bases, with 9 bases between. The CDR3 runs to 14 residues.

The V gene is TRBV7-3, the J gene TRBJ2-2; D is perhaps TRBD1 (5 bases). The V end was cut by 0 bases, the J end by 3 bases, with 11 bases between. This CDR3 has 16 residues. The V gene's germline CDR1 is SGHTA and CDR2 FQGTGA. Here the CDR3 DNA reads TGTGCCAGCAGCTTAACGTCTCAGGGATACACCGGGGAGCTGTTTTTT. Its protein product is CASSLTSQGYTGELFF.

V is TRBV5-1 and J is TRBJ2-5; 14 bases line up with TRBD2. Germline assignment: CDR1 SGHRS and CDR2 YFSETQ. There are 17 residues in the CDR3. The J segment lost 2 bases and the V segment lost 4 bases, leaving 7 bases of the junction unmatched. The CDR3 loop reads CASSPLGTSGGQETQYF. CDR3 nucleotides: TGCGCCAGCAGCCCCCTAGGGACTAGCGGGGGACAAGAGACCCAGTACTTC.

This rearrangement joins TRBV11-2 to TRBJ2-2, with TRBD1 matching over 7 bases. The trim removed 2 bases at V and 4 bases at J, leaving 4 bases unmatched. Germline CDR1 is SGHAT and CDR2 is FQNNGV. The CDR3 contains 15 residues. CDR3 protein: CASSLKQGSTGELFF. The CDR3 bases are TGTGCCAGCAGCTTAAAACAGGGGTCCACCGGGGAGCTGTTTTTT.

This clone turned up a few times. J is TRBJ1-2 and V is TRBV2, with 10 bases lining up with TRBD1. J gave up 7 bases and V 4 bases, and 6 bases lay outside the gene matches. The CDR3 covers 14 residues. Germline V gene sequence: CDR1 SNHLY, CDR2 FYNNEI. The CDR3 DNA follows: TGTGCCAGCAGTGGGGACAGGGGAGGAGGTGGCTACACCTTC. Translation: CASSGDRGGGGYTF. The full variable domain, in which reference TRBV2 and TRBJ1-2 provide the parts outside the CDR3, is EPEVTQTPSHQVTQMGQEVILRCVPISNHLYFYWYRQILGQKVEFLVSFYNNEISEKSEIFDDQFSVERPDGSNFTLKIRSTKLEDSAMYFCASSGDRGGGGYTFGSGTRLTVV.

The chain recombines TRBV25-1 with TRBJ1-1; D unclear. Germline CDR1 is MGHDK and CDR2 is SYGVNS. This CDR3 region has 13 residues. The V gene lost 2 bases and the J gene lost 5 bases, with 9 bases spanning the gap. The CDR3 loop reads CASSEMGRTEAFF. The CDR3 DNA reads as TGTGCCAGCAGTGAAATGGGGAGGACTGAAGCTTTCTTT.

The chain links TRBV6-6 to TRBJ1-1; 8 bases match TRBD1. V shed 6 bases and J 5 bases; nucleotides not matched to a gene: 8. CDR1 is MNHNY, CDR2 SVGAGI, per germline (reference sequence). The CDR3 consists of 14 residues. DNA of the CDR3: TGTGCCAGCAGAGGCAGGGGGCTCGAGACTGAAGCTTTCTTT. This sequence encodes CASRGRGLETEAFF.

The chain has TRBV9 and TRBJ1-6; D not resolved. CDR1 and CDR2 from the germline V gene are SGDLS and YYNGEE. CDR3 length: 17 residues. Trimming removed 0 bases at V and 0 bases at J, with 10 bases between. The DNA for the CDR3 is TGTGCCAGCAGCGTAGGGGAGGGAAGCTCCTATAATTCACCCCTCCACTTT. Translating gives CASSVGEGSSYNSPLHF.

CDR3 in amino acids: CASSTRQEGPQGTQYF. DNA for the CDR3: TGTGCCAGCAGCACCCGGCAGGAGGGCCCACAAGGTACGCAGTATTTT. This chain connects TRBV5-4 to TRBJ2-3; D might be TRBD2 (6 bases). CDR1 is SGHNT, CDR2 YYREEE, per germline (reference sequence). V lost 4 bases, J lost 8 bases, and 23 bases lay in between. The CDR3 covers 16 residues.

The chain employs TRBV10-3 and TRBJ1-4; D unresolved. The V end was cut by 2 bases, the J end by 7 bases, with 11 bases between. Looked up from germline, CDR1 is ENHRY and CDR2 is SYGVKD. The CDR3 sequence is 14 residues long. The CDR3 region is CAISEGGWGEKLFF. The CDR3 DNA reads as TGTGCCATCAGTGAGGGAGGCTGGGGTGAAAAACTGTTTTTT.

The rearrangement links TRBV7-9 to TRBJ2-5; unclear D gene. Trimming left V 4 bases short and J 1 base short, with 10 bases between. The CDR3 sequence is 14 residues long. The germline V gene has CDR1 SEHNR and CDR2 FQNEAQ (reference sequence). As DNA, the CDR3 is TGTGCCAGCAGCTCTACGGGCTCCCAAGAGACCCAGTACTTC. This gives the protein CASSSTGSQETQYF.